This TCR beta chain is drawn from a study of cytomegalovirus exposure and HLA in healthy donors. Looking at the study overall: Of some 400 genotyped donors, 81% grouped in the Caucasian-associated ancestry cluster.

CDR1 and CDR2 from the germline V gene are SQVTM and ANQGSEA. Deletions cut 4 bases from V and 6 bases from J, with 22 bases between. This CDR3 has 15 residues. PCR used 60 Vbeta primers and 13 Jbeta primers. Some clones are missing from TCRdb's copy, which holds only in-frame ones; the method was immunoSEQ multiplex PCR. The sample holds 180,000 or so clones, 76% seen once. The sample taken for sequencing was PBMCs. The origin of this receptor is a man aged 18 to 35 in good health and CMV-seronegative. The chain is built from TRBV29-1 and TRBJ2-7, with D perhaps TRBD1 (5 bases). This chain's CDR3 is CSVGRRPTGPSEQYF. In nucleotides, the CDR3 is TGCAGCGTTGGTCGTCGCCCAACAGGCCCCAGCGAGCAGTACTTC.